This T cell receptor (beta chain) emerged from a study of identical twins' blood T cells. CDR3 size: 14 residues. Trimming took 2 bases from V and 5 from J, leaving 10 bases between them. Germline CDR1 SGHTA, CDR2 FQGNSA. TCRdb re-called the 5' RACE reads with MiXCR, one entry per CDR3 protein. The sample records roughly 340,000 distinct CDR3 sequences, approximately 30% being singletons. This clonotype came up many times. The TCR sequence derives from a woman between 18 and 55 years old in good health. The V call is TRBV7-2, the J call TRBJ1-5, with a tentative D call TRBD1 (5 bases). The specimen was PBMCs. For the CDR3, the DNA is TGTGCCAGCAGCTTATTGGGGCGAGATCAGCCCCAGCATTTT. Encoded protein: CASSLLGRDQPQHF.